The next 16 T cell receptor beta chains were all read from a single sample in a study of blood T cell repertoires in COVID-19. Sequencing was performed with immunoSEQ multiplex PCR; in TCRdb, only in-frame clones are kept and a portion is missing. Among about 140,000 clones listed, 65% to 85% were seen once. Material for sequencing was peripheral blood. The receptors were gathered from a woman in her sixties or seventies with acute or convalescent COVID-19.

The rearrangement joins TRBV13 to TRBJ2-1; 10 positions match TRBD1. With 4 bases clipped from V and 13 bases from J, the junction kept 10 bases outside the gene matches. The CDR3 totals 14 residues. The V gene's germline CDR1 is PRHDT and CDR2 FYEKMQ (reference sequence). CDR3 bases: TGTGCCAGCAGCTGGGACAGGGGATCGGAAAAACAGTTCTTC. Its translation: CASSWDRGSEKQFF.

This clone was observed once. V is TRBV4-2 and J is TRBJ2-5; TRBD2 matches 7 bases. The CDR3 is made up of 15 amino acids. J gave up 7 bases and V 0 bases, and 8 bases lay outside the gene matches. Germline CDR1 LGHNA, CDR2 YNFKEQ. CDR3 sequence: CASSQDRTSGGTQYF. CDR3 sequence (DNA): TGTGCCAGCAGCCAAGATCGAACCTCGGGGGGGACCCAGTACTTC.

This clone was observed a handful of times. CDR3 DNA: TGTGCCAGCAGTGAACCCCGCGCCTCGACAAGGAGCTACACCTTC. This sequence encodes CASSEPRASTRSYTF. The chain links TRBV6-1 to TRBJ1-2; D is unclear. Per the germline V gene, CDR1 is MNHNS and CDR2 is SASEGT. This CDR3 is built from 15 residues. V was cut by 2 bases and J by 9 bases, with 19 bases left in between.

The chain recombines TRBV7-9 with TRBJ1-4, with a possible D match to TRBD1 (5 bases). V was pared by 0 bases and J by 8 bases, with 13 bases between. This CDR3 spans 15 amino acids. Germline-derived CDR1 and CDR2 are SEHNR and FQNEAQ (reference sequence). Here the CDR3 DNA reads TGTGCCAGCAGCTTAGCGCGGCACGGGGGAGAAAAACTGTTTTTT. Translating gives CASSLARHGGEKLFF.

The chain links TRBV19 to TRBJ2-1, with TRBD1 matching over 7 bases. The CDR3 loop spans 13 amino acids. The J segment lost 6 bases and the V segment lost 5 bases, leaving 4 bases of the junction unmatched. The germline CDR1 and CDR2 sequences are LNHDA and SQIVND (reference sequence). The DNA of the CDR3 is TGTGCCAGTAGTTCGCGACAGGGCAATGAGCAGTTCTTC. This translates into CASSSRQGNEQFF.

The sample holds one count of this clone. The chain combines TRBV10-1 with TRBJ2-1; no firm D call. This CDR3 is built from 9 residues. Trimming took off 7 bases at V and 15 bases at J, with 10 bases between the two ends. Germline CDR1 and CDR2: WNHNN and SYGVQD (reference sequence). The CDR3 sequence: CASTPPVFF. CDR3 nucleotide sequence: TGCGCCAGCACCCCTCCCGTGTTCTTC.

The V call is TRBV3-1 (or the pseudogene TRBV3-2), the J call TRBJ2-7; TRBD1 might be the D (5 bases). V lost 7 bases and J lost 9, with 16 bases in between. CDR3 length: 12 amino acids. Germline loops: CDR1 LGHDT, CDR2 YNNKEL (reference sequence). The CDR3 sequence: CASNPRAGGQYF. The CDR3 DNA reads TGTGCCAGCAATCCCAGGGCCGGCGGGCAGTACTTC.

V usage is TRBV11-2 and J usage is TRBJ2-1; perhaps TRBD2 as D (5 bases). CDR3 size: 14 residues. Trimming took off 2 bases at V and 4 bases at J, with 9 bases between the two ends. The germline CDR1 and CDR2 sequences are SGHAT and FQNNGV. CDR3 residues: CASSLSGVYNEQFF. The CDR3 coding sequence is TGTGCCAGCAGCTTAAGCGGAGTTTACAATGAGCAGTTCTTC.

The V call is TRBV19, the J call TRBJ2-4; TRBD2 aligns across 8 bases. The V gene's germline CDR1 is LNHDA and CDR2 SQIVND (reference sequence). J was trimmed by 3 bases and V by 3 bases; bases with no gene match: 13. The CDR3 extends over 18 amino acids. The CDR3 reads CASSMIYGRGTVKNIQYF. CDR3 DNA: TGTGCCAGTAGTATGATTTACGGGAGGGGGACTGTCAAAAACATTCAGTACTTC.

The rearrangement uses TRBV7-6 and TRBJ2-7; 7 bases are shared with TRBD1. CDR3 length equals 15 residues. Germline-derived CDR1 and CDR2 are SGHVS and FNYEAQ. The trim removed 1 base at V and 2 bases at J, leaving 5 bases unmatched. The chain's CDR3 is CASSLGKGATYEQYF. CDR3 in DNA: TGTGCCAGCAGCTTAGGAAAGGGGGCTACCTACGAGCAGTACTTC.

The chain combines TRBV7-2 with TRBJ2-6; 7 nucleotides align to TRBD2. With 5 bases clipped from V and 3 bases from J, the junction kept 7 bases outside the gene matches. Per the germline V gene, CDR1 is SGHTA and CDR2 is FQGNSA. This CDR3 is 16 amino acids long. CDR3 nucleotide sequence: TGTGCCAGCAGCCCTTCGGGGGGATTTGGGGCCAACGTCCTGACTTTC. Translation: CASSPSGGFGANVLTF.

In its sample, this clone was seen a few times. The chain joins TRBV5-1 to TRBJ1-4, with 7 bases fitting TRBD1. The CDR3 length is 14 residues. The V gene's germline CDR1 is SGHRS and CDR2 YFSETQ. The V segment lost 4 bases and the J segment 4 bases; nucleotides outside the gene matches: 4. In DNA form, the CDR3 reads TGCGCCAGCAGCACCGGGACAGTTAATGAAAAACTGTTTTTT. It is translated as CASSTGTVNEKLFF.

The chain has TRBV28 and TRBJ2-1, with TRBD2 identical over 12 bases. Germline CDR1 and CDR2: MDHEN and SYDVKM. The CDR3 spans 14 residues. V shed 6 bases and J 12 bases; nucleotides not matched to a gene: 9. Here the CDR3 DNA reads TGTGCCAGCAGGCCCCCTAGCGGGAGGGCCCGGCAGTTCTTC. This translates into CASRPPSGRARQFF.

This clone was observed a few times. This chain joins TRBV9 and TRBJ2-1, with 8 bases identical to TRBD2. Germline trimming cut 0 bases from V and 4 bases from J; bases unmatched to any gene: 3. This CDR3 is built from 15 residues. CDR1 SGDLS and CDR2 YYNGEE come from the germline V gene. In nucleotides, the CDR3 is TGTGCCAGCAGCGTAGTGACGGGAGGGTACAATGAGCAGTTCTTC. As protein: CASSVVTGGYNEQFF.

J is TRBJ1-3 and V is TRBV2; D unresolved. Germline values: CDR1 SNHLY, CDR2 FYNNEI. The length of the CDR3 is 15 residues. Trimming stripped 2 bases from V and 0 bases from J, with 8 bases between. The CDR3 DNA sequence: TGTGCCAGCAGTGAATGGCTGCCCTCTGGAAACACCATATATTTT. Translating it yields CASSEWLPSGNTIYF.

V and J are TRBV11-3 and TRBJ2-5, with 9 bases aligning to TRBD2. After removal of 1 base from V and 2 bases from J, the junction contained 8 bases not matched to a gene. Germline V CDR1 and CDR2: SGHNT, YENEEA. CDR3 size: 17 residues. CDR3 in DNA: TGTGCCAGCAGCTTAGCCCTAGCGGGACCGACACAAGAGACCCAGTACTTC. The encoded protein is CASSLALAGPTQETQYF. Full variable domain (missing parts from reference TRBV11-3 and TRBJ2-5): EAGVVQSPRYKIIEKKQPVAFWCNPISGHNTLYWYLQNLGQGPELLIRYENEEAVDDSQLPKDRFSAERLKGVDSTLKIQPAELGDSAVYLCASSLALAGPTQETQYFGPGTRLLVL.